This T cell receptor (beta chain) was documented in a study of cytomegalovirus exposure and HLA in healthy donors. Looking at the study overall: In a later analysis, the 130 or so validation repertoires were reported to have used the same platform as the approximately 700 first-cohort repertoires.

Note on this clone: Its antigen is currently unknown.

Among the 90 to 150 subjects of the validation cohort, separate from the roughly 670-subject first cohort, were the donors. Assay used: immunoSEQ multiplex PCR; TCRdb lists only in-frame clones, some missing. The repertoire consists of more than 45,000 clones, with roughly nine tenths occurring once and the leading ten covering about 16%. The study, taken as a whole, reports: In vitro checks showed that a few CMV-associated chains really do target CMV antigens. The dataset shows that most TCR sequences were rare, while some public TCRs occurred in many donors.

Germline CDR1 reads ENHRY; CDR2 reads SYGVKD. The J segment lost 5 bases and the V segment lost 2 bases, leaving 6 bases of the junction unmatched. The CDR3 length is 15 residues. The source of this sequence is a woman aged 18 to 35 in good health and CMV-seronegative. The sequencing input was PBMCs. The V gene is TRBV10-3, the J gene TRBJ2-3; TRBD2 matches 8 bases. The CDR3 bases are TGTGCCATCAGTGAGCCCGGGGGGGCCATAGATACGCAGTATTTT. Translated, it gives CAISEPGGAIDTQYF.